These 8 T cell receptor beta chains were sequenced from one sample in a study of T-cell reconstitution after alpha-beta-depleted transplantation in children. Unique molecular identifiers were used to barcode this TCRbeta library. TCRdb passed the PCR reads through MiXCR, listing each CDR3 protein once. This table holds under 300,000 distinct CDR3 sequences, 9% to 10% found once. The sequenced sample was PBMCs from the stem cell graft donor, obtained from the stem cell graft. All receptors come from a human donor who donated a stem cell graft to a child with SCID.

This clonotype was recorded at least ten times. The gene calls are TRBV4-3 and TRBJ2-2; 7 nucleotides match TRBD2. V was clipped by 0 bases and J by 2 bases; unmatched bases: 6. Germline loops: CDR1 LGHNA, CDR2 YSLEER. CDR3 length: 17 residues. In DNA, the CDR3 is TGCGCCAGCAGCCAAGAAGGGACGGGGGGTAACACCGGGGAGCTGTTTTTT. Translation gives CASSQEGTGGNTGELFF.

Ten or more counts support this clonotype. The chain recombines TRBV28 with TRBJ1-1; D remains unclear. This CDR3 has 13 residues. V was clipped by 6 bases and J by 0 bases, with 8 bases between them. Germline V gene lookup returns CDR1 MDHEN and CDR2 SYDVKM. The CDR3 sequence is CASRLTMNTEAFF. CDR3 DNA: TGTGCCAGCAGGCTGACTATGAACACTGAAGCTTTCTTT.

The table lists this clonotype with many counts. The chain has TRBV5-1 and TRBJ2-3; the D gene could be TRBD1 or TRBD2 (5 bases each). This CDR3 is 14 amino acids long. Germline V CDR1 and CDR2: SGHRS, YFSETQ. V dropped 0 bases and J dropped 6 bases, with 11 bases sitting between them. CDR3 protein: CASSLGRGEDTQYF. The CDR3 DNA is TGCGCCAGCAGCTTGGGAAGGGGAGAGGATACGCAGTATTTT.

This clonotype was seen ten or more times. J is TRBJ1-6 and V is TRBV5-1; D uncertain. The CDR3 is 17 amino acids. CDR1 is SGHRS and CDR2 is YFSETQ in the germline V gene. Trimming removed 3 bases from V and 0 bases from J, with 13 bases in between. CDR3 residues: CASSSDGIFSYNSPLHF. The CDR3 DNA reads TGCGCCAGCAGCTCGGACGGAATCTTCTCCTATAATTCACCCCTCCACTTT. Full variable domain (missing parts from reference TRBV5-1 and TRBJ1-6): KAGVTQTPRYLIKTRGQQVTLSCSPISGHRSVSWYQQTPGQGLQFLFEYFSETQRNKGNFPGRFSGRQFSNSRSEMNVSTLELGDSALYLCASSSDGIFSYNSPLHFGNGTRLTVT.

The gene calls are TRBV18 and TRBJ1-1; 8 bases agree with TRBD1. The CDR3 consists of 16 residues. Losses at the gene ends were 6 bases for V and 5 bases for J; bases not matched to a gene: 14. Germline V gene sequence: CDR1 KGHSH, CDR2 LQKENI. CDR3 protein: CASSRAIQGVGTEAFF. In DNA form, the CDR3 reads TGTGCCAGCTCCCGGGCGATACAGGGGGTTGGGACTGAAGCTTTCTTT. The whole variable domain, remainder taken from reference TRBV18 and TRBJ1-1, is NAGVMQNPRHLVRRRGQEARLRCSPMKGHSHVYWYRQLPEEGLKFMVYLQKENIIDESGMPKERFSAEFPKEGPSILRIQQVVRGDSAAYFCASSRAIQGVGTEAFFGQGTRLTVV.

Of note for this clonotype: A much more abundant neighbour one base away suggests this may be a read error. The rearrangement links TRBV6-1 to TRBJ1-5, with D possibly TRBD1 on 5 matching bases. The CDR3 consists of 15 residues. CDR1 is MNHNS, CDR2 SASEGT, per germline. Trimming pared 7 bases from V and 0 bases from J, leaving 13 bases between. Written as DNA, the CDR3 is TGTGCCAGCACCGAGACAGAGTATAGCAATCAGCCCCAGCATTTT. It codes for CASTETEYSNQPQHF.

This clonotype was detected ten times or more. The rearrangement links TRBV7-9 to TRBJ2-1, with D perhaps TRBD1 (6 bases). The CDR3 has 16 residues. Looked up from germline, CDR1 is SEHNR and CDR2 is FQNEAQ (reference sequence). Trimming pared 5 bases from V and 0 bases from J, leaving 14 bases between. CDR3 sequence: CASSPQQGSSYNEQFF. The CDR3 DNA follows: TGTGCCAGCAGCCCCCAGCAGGGGAGCTCCTACAATGAGCAGTTCTTC.

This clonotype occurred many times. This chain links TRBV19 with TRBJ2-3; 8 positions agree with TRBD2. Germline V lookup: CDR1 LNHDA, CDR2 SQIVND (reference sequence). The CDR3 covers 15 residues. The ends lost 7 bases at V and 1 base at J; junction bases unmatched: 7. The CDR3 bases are TGTGCCAGTATGCGGACTAGCACAGGCACAGATACGCAGTATTTT. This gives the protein CASMRTSTGTDTQYF.